Listed below are T cell receptor beta chains from one sample, sequenced in a study of T cell responses to AZD1222 COVID-19 vaccine. Assay used: immunoSEQ multiplex PCR; TCRdb lists only in-frame clones, some missing. The top ten clones hold roughly 21% of a sample with roughly 70,000 clones, 75% to 90% of them seen once. The specimen was peripheral blood, collected on day 0 of AZD1222 vaccination. These TCRs come from an adult in good health. The CDR3 runs from the conserved cysteine through the conserved F or W. D genes are given only for firm matches. Only some rows state a clone size, as once, few, many or a class for expanded clones.

TRBJ2-7,TRBV11-2,-,few,CASSFSTGHEQYF,TGTGCCAGCAGCTTTTCGACGGGTCACGAGCAGTACTTC
TRBJ2-1,TRBV6-5,TRBD1,-,CASNALDRGNNEQFF,TGTGCCAGCAACGCATTGGACAGGGGAAACAATGAGCAGTTCTTC
TRBJ2-1,TRBV5-1,TRBD2,-,CASSSGGLAGANEQFF,TGCGCCAGCAGCTCCGGAGGACTAGCGGGAGCAAATGAGCAGTTCTTC
TRBJ2-7,TRBV5-5,TRBD2,once,CASSRDREGTSPFRSYEQYF,TGTGCCAGCAGTCGTGACAGGGAAGGGACTAGCCCCTTCCGCTCCTACGAGCAGTACTTC
TRBJ2-7,TRBV3-1/TRBV3-2,-,-,CASSQSYEQYF,TGTGCCAGCAGCCAATCTTACGAGCAGTACTTC
TRBJ1-1,TRBV6-5,TRBD1,once,CASSTGQGALGAFF,TGTGCCAGCAGTACCGGACAGGGGGCTTTGGGCGCTTTCTTT
TRBJ2-3,TRBV2,-,-,CASTRGTDTQYF,TGTGCCAGCACCAGAGGCACAGATACGCAGTATTTT
TRBJ2-1,TRBV30,-,-,CAWSVRDFGGKVNEQFF,TGTGCCTGGAGTGTACGGGACTTCGGCGGGAAAGTGAATGAGCAGTTCTTC
TRBJ1-1,TRBV5-5,-,few,CASSLGSQGLEAFF,TGTGCCAGCAGCTTGGGGTCCCAGGGGCTTGAAGCTTTCTTT
TRBJ2-7,TRBV29-1,TRBD1,-,CSVGGQAAYEQYF,TGCAGCGTTGGAGGACAGGCAGCCTACGAGCAGTACTTC
TRBJ1-2,TRBV5-4,-,once,CASSPIGGATNYGYTF,TGTGCCAGCAGTCCTATCGGGGGGGCGACTAACTATGGCTACACCTTC
TRBJ2-3,TRBV2,-,-,CASSTLGGDTQYF,TGTGCCAGCAGTACGCTCGGGGGAGATACGCAGTATTTT
TRBJ1-1,TRBV19,-,few,CASSIGDRNTEAFF,TGTGCCAGTAGTATTGGGGACCGGAACACTGAAGCTTTCTTT
TRBJ2-3,TRBV11-3,TRBD2,few,CASSLGLAGGSDTQYF,TGTGCCAGCAGTCTCGGACTAGCGGGGGGGTCAGATACGCAGTATTTT
TRBJ2-1,TRBV11-3,TRBD2,-,CASSLGGGYNEQFF,TGTGCCAGCAGCTTAGGCGGGGGGTACAATGAGCAGTTCTTC
TRBJ2-7,TRBV6-5,-,-,CASSYLQYSDEQYF,TGTGCCAGCAGTTATTTACAGTACTCGGACGAGCAGTACTTC
TRBJ2-7,TRBV2,-,-,CASKYRDPYEQYF,TGTGCCAGCAAGTACAGGGACCCCTACGAGCAGTACTTC
TRBJ1-1,TRBV20-1,-,-,CSARVKGEAFF,TGCAGTGCTAGAGTAAAGGGTGAAGCTTTCTTT
TRBJ2-7,TRBV9,TRBD2,-,CASSPTSGSLYEQYF,TGTGCCAGCAGCCCCACTAGCGGGAGCTTGTACGAGCAGTACTTC
TRBJ2-2,TRBV5-4,TRBD1,-,CASSPRTGETGELFF,TGTGCCAGCAGCCCCCGTACAGGGGAAACCGGGGAGCTGTTTTTT
TRBJ1-2,TRBV7-2,TRBD1,-,CASSQQGYLGYGYTF,TGTGCCAGCAGCCAACAGGGGTACCTGGGCTATGGCTACACCTTC
TRBJ2-3,TRBV5-4,TRBD2,-,CASSLGSGVGKDTQYF,TGTGCCAGCAGCTTGGGAAGCGGGGTGGGAAAAGATACGCAGTATTTT
TRBJ2-5,TRBV5-4,TRBD1,-,CASSLQGAAETQYF,TGTGCCAGCAGCTTACAGGGGGCCGCGGAGACCCAGTACTTC